These T cell receptor beta chains were read from a single sample in a study of T cell changes during pregnancy in multiple sclerosis. This table comes from immunoSEQ multiplex PCR, and its TCRdb copy is limited to in-frame clones, with some not included. Altogether tens of thousands of clones are present, just over 90% being singletons, with the ten largest covering 1.4%. Sequencing was performed on peripheral blood, taken in the third trimester of pregnancy. The receptors stem from a female donor with multiple sclerosis, enrolled in a pregnancy study. The CDR3 runs from the conserved cysteine through the conserved F or W. D genes are given only for firm matches. Size is stated for part of the rows, as once, few or many counts, or as a class when the clone is expanded.

>TRBV28|.|.|TRBJ2-3
CACAQGSSSTDTQYF
TGTGCCTGCGCCCAGGGGAGCTCTAGCACAGATACGCAGTATTTT
>TRBV19|.|.|TRBJ1-2
CASSGWSIHGYTF
TGTGCCAGTAGTGGGTGGAGCATCCATGGCTACACCTTC
>TRBV4-3|.|TRBD2|TRBJ2-3
CASSQDLAGATDTQYF
TGCGCCAGCAGCCAAGATCTAGCGGGGGCCACAGATACGCAGTATTTT
>TRBV14|.|.|TRBJ1-3
CASARTTSGNTIYF
TGTGCCAGCGCTCGGACAACCTCTGGAAACACCATATATTTT
>TRBV5-1|.|TRBD2|TRBJ2-5
CASSPGERGLETQYF
TGCGCCAGCAGCCCTGGGGAGCGGGGGTTAGAGACCCAGTACTTC
>TRBV5-4|.|.|TRBJ1-4
CASSSDSTTNEKLFF
TGTGCCAGCAGCTCCGACAGTACAACTAATGAAAAACTGTTTTTT
>TRBV9|.|TRBD2|TRBJ2-5
CASSDRAGGRETQYF
TGTGCCAGCAGCGACAGAGCGGGGGGGCGGGAGACCCAGTACTTC
>TRBV19|.|TRBD1|TRBJ1-2
CASSIGAVQFTGAGYTF
TGTGCCAGTAGTATAGGTGCGGTGCAATTTACAGGGGCTGGCTACACCTTC
>TRBV5-4|once|.|TRBJ2-1
CASSLAVVPLSDEQFF
TGTGCCAGCAGCTTGGCCGTGGTACCCTTAAGCGATGAGCAGTTCTTC
>TRBV18|.|TRBD2|TRBJ2-1
CASSPSSGGRYNEQFF
TGTGCCAGCTCACCATCAAGCGGGGGGAGATACAATGAGCAGTTCTTC
>TRBV6-6|once|.|TRBJ2-7
CASRRQAYEQYF
TGTGCCAGCAGGAGACAGGCCTACGAGCAGTACTTC
>TRBV9|.|.|TRBJ1-2
CASSRWEGDGYTF
TGTGCCAGCAGCCGCTGGGAGGGCGATGGCTACACCTTC
>TRBV6-5|.|.|TRBJ1-3
CASSYTGGNTIYF
TGTGCCAGCAGTTACACAGGTGGAAACACCATATATTTT
>TRBV7-9|.|.|TRBJ2-5
CASSLAGGGTQYF
TGTGCCAGCAGCTTGGCCGGGGGAGGGACCCAGTACTTC
>TRBV19|.|.|TRBJ2-3
CASSITGTDTQYF
TGTGCCAGTAGTATAACAGGGACAGATACGCAGTATTTT
>TRBV5-1|.|TRBD2|TRBJ2-3
CASSWGTSGGAPDTQYF
TGCGCCAGCAGCTGGGGGACTAGCGGGGGGGCCCCAGATACGCAGTATTTT
>TRBV5-1|.|.|TRBJ2-6
CASSLAQVSSGANVLTF
TGCGCCAGCAGCTTGGCCCAGGTTAGCTCTGGGGCCAACGTCCTGACTTTC
>TRBV6-1|.|TRBD1|TRBJ1-1
CASSDQHRGRTEAFF
TGTGCCAGCAGTGACCAACACAGGGGGAGAACTGAAGCTTTCTTT
>TRBV7-9|.|.|TRBJ2-7
CASSFGAYEQYF
TGTGCCAGCAGCTTCGGGGCCTACGAGCAGTACTTC
>TRBV12-5|.|TRBD1|TRBJ2-2
CASGLGTGSNTGELFF
TGTGCTAGTGGTTTGGGGACAGGGTCGAACACCGGGGAGCTGTTTTTT
>TRBV6-1|.|.|TRBJ2-7
CASSEAWTEIYEQYF
TGTGCCAGCAGTGAAGCCTGGACAGAAATCTACGAGCAGTACTTC
>TRBV7-9|.|.|TRBJ2-3
CASSFRTRGTDTQYF
TGTGCCAGCAGCTTCCGGACAAGGGGGACAGATACGCAGTATTTT
>TRBV6-1|.|.|TRBJ1-2
CASSVFPGNYGYTF
TGTGCCAGCAGTGTTTTTCCCGGGAACTATGGCTACACCTTC
>TRBV2|.|.|TRBJ1-2
CASIGEPIYGYTF
TGTGCCAGCATAGGAGAGCCGATATATGGCTACACCTTC
>TRBV30|.|TRBD2|TRBJ2-4
CAWSIGGGRENIQYF
TGTGCCTGGAGTATCGGGGGGGGCCGGGAAAACATTCAGTACTTC
>TRBV5-5|.|.|TRBJ2-1
CASSSTSENEQFF
TGTGCCAGCAGCTCGACTAGTGAGAATGAGCAGTTCTTC
>TRBV5-1|once|.|TRBJ1-3
CASTPNSGNTIYF
TGCGCCAGCACCCCTAACTCTGGAAACACCATATATTTT
>TRBV2|.|.|TRBJ1-6
CASSERGVDSPLHF
TGTGCCAGCAGTGAACGGGGGGTTGATTCACCCCTCCACTTT
>TRBV19|.|.|TRBJ1-1
CASSIQADTEAFF
TGTGCCAGTAGTATCCAAGCGGACACTGAAGCTTTCTTT
>TRBV5-1|.|TRBD1|TRBJ1-1
CASSPLPGQEFGTEAFF
TGCGCCAGCAGCCCCCTCCCGGGACAGGAATTCGGAACTGAAGCTTTCTTT
>TRBV10-3|once|TRBD1|TRBJ1-4
CAISPRDRGSGNEKLFF
TGTGCCATCAGCCCCCGGGACAGGGGATCGGGTAATGAAAAACTGTTTTTT
>TRBV19|.|.|TRBJ1-4
CASSRRVTEKLFF
TGTGCCAGTAGCCGCAGGGTGACTGAAAAACTGTTTTTT
>TRBV11-3|.|.|TRBJ2-2
CASSLEGANTGELFF
TGTGCCAGCAGCTTAGAGGGGGCTAACACCGGGGAGCTGTTTTTT
>TRBV5-6|.|TRBD1|TRBJ1-1
CASSLGQVVTEAFF
TGTGCCAGCAGCCTTGGACAGGTCGTCACTGAAGCTTTCTTT
>TRBV9|few|.|TRBJ2-2
CASSTLMGATGELFF
TGTGCCAGCAGCACCCTTATGGGGGCTACCGGGGAGCTGTTTTTT
>TRBV9|.|.|TRBJ2-7
CASSASPGQGYEQYF
TGTGCCAGCAGCGCCAGTCCAGGGCAAGGCTACGAGCAGTACTTC
>TRBV9|.|.|TRBJ2-7
CASSPRGGHFSYEQYF
TGTGCCAGCAGCCCGAGGGGGGGACATTTCTCCTACGAGCAGTACTTC
>TRBV4-1|.|TRBD1|TRBJ1-2
CASSPTGVDGYTF
TGCGCCAGCAGCCCCACAGGGGTGGATGGCTACACCTTC
>TRBV7-3|.|TRBD1|TRBJ1-6
CASSGGQVVVSPLHF
TGTGCCAGCAGCGGTGGACAGGTAGTTGTCTCACCCCTCCACTTT
>TRBV4-1|.|.|TRBJ2-7
CASSQDGPTLNYEQYF
TGCGCCAGCAGCCAAGATGGGCCCACCTTAAACTACGAGCAGTACTTC
>TRBV1|.|.|TRBJ2-1
CTSSQYGLAIYNEQFF
TGCACCAGCAGCCAATACGGACTAGCGATATACAATGAGCAGTTCTTC
>TRBV5-6|.|TRBD1|TRBJ1-2
CASSLRQGADYGYTF
TGTGCCAGCAGCTTAAGACAGGGGGCGGACTATGGCTACACCTTC
>TRBV10-3|.|.|TRBJ2-3
CAISPTPSTDTQYF
TGTGCCATCAGCCCAACACCTAGCACAGATACGCAGTATTTT
>TRBV4-2|.|TRBD1|TRBJ1-2
CASSQVAQGADGYTF
TGTGCCAGCAGCCAAGTTGCCCAGGGGGCAGATGGCTACACCTTC
>TRBV5-6|once|TRBD1|TRBJ2-1
CASSGGTGEGPYNEQFF
TGTGCCAGCAGCGGGGGGACAGGGGAAGGGCCCTACAATGAGCAGTTCTTC
>TRBV28|many|TRBD2|TRBJ2-5
CASSPPSGGVETQYF
TGTGCCAGCAGTCCTCCTAGCGGGGGGGTAGAGACCCAGTACTTC
>TRBV9|.|TRBD2|TRBJ2-3
CASSVWTSERDTQYF
TGTGCCAGCAGCGTTTGGACTAGCGAGAGAGATACGCAGTATTTT
>TRBV7-6|.|TRBD1|TRBJ2-1
CASSPGGDREQFF
TGTGCCAGCAGCCCAGGTGGGGACAGGGAGCAGTTCTTC
>TRBV2|.|TRBD2|TRBJ2-7
CASSPSPASGLPYEQYF
TGTGCCAGCAGCCCCTCGCCCGCTAGCGGCCTCCCCTACGAGCAGTACTTC
>TRBV5-1|.|.|TRBJ2-1
CASSSGGPDNEQFF
TGCGCCAGCAGCTCGGGGGGCCCGGACAATGAGCAGTTCTTC
>TRBV5-1|.|.|TRBJ2-3
CASSFRGITDTQYF
TGCGCCAGCAGCTTCCGGGGGATCACAGATACGCAGTATTTT
>TRBV5-1|.|TRBD1|TRBJ1-2
CASSLTTGPSYGYTF
TGCGCCAGCAGCTTGACGACAGGGCCGAGCTATGGCTACACCTTC
>TRBV7-9|.|.|TRBJ1-3
CASSLGRDYSGNTIYF
TGTGCCAGCAGCTTAGGCCGGGACTACTCTGGAAACACCATATATTTT